The rows below give T cell receptor beta chains drawn from one sample of a study of beta chain features in type 1 diabetes. Some clones are missing from TCRdb's copy, which holds only in-frame ones; the method was immunoSEQ multiplex PCR. The table shows 600,000 to 650,000 clones, with about 16% occurring only once. Sequencing was performed on naive CD4+ T cells from blood. These receptors came from a man aged 18 to 35 in good health. Both conserved end residues are part of each CDR3. The order of the fields is J gene, clone size, D gene, V gene, CDR3 protein, CDR3 DNA. A D gene is named only where the DNA matches it firmly. A row's size may be missing; if present it is once, few, many or a size class.

J gene: TRBJ2-7; clone size: -; D gene: TRBD1; V gene: TRBV30; CDR3 protein: CASSPRGQGAYEQYF; CDR3 DNA: TGTGCCTCTTCGCCCCGTGGACAGGGGGCCTACGAGCAGTACTTC
J gene: TRBJ2-2; clone size: -; D gene: -; V gene: TRBV7-3; CDR3 protein: CASRGGGDTGELFF; CDR3 DNA: TGTGCGTCGAGGGGAGGAGGTGACACCGGGGAGCTGTTTTTT
J gene: TRBJ1-3; clone size: few; D gene: -; V gene: TRBV7-2; CDR3 protein: CASRKIVSGNTIYF; CDR3 DNA: TGTGCCAGCAGGAAAATTGTCTCGGGAAACACCATATATTTT
J gene: TRBJ1-1; clone size: few; D gene: -; V gene: TRBV7-9; CDR3 protein: CASSRPGARGNTEAFF; CDR3 DNA: TGTGCCAGCAGCCGTCCGGGGGCAAGGGGGAACACTGAAGCTTTCTTT
J gene: TRBJ1-5; clone size: -; D gene: -; V gene: TRBV5-5; CDR3 protein: CASSFPGGGPQHF; CDR3 DNA: TGTGCCAGCAGCTTTCCAGGCGGGGGACCCCAGCATTTT
J gene: TRBJ1-1; clone size: few; D gene: TRBD1; V gene: TRBV19; CDR3 protein: CASPPRGNGGTEAFF; CDR3 DNA: TGTGCCAGCCCTCCCAGGGGGAACGGAGGCACTGAAGCTTTCTTT
J gene: TRBJ1-3; clone size: -; D gene: -; V gene: TRBV7-8; CDR3 protein: CASSLVSTGAGNTIYF; CDR3 DNA: TGTGCCAGCAGCTTAGTGTCGACAGGCGCTGGAAACACCATATATTTT
J gene: TRBJ2-7; clone size: few; D gene: -; V gene: TRBV7-7; CDR3 protein: CASSLGGGAGSNEQYF; CDR3 DNA: TGTGCCAGCAGCTTAGGTGGGGGGGCAGGGTCCAACGAGCAGTACTTC
J gene: TRBJ1-6; clone size: many; D gene: -; V gene: TRBV19; CDR3 protein: CASSTVGNSPLHF; CDR3 DNA: TGTGCCAGTAGTACCGTGGGGAATTCACCCCTCCACTTT
J gene: TRBJ2-2; clone size: -; D gene: -; V gene: TRBV7-2; CDR3 protein: CASSLGGGRPTGELFF; CDR3 DNA: TGTGCCAGCAGCTTAGGTGGGGGGAGGCCCACCGGGGAGCTGTTTTTT
J gene: TRBJ1-1; clone size: few; D gene: TRBD1; V gene: TRBV7-6; CDR3 protein: CASSLPQTGKTFF; CDR3 DNA: TGTGCCAGCAGCTTACCCCAGACAGGGAAAACTTTCTTT
J gene: TRBJ1-5; clone size: few; D gene: -; V gene: TRBV4-2; CDR3 protein: CASSQVWDSNQPQHF; CDR3 DNA: TGTGCCAGCAGCCAAGTCTGGGATAGCAATCAGCCCCAGCATTTT
J gene: TRBJ1-2; clone size: -; D gene: -; V gene: TRBV4-3; CDR3 protein: CASSQASRTAYGYTF; CDR3 DNA: TGCGCCAGCAGCCAGGCTTCCAGGACGGCGTATGGCTACACCTTC
J gene: TRBJ2-5; clone size: few; D gene: -; V gene: TRBV7-2; CDR3 protein: CASSFRGRETQYF; CDR3 DNA: TGTGCCAGCAGCTTCAGGGGAAGGGAGACCCAGTACTTC
J gene: TRBJ2-1; clone size: -; D gene: TRBD2; V gene: TRBV7-9; CDR3 protein: CASSRSGRVYNEQFF; CDR3 DNA: TGTGCCAGCAGCCGTAGCGGGAGGGTCTACAATGAGCAGTTCTTC
J gene: TRBJ2-3; clone size: few; D gene: -; V gene: TRBV7-2; CDR3 protein: CASSQGRGTDTQYF; CDR3 DNA: TGTGCCAGCAGCCAGGGTAGGGGGACAGATACGCAGTATTTT
J gene: TRBJ1-2; clone size: few; D gene: -; V gene: TRBV4-1; CDR3 protein: CASSQVETNYGYTF; CDR3 DNA: TGCGCCAGCAGCCAAGTTGAGACAAACTATGGCTACACCTTC
J gene: TRBJ2-7; clone size: few; D gene: -; V gene: TRBV28; CDR3 protein: CASTDSKSTYEQYF; CDR3 DNA: TGTGCCAGCACCGATTCAAAGTCAACCTACGAGCAGTACTTC
J gene: TRBJ1-1; clone size: -; D gene: -; V gene: TRBV29-1; CDR3 protein: CSVAYKTCVNTEAFF; CDR3 DNA: TGCAGCGTCGCCTACAAAACGTGTGTGAACACTGAAGCTTTCTTT
J gene: TRBJ1-2; clone size: few; D gene: -; V gene: TRBV29-1; CDR3 protein: CSATGGAYGYTF; CDR3 DNA: TGCAGCGCTACTGGCGGTGCCTATGGCTACACCTTC
J gene: TRBJ1-5; clone size: -; D gene: -; V gene: TRBV30; CDR3 protein: CAWSVRGGTQPQHF; CDR3 DNA: TGTGCCTGGAGTGTCCGCGGAGGGACTCAGCCCCAGCATTTT
J gene: TRBJ2-7; clone size: -; D gene: TRBD1; V gene: TRBV5-1; CDR3 protein: CASSLGGTGVTYEQYF; CDR3 DNA: TGCGCCAGCAGCTTGGGTGGGACAGGGGTAACTTACGAGCAGTACTTC
J gene: TRBJ1-2; clone size: -; D gene: -; V gene: TRBV27; CDR3 protein: CASSFSQGDGYTF; CDR3 DNA: TGTGCCAGCAGTTTCTCTCAGGGCGACGGCTACACCTTC
J gene: TRBJ2-7; clone size: few; D gene: TRBD1; V gene: TRBV18; CDR3 protein: CASSPPGQEKQYF; CDR3 DNA: TGTGCCAGCTCACCACCCGGACAGGAAAAGCAGTACTTC
J gene: TRBJ2-3; clone size: few; D gene: TRBD2; V gene: TRBV7-2; CDR3 protein: CASSQIRGGTDTQYF; CDR3 DNA: TGTGCCAGCAGCCAAATCCGGGGGGGCACAGATACGCAGTATTTT
J gene: TRBJ1-2; clone size: few; D gene: -; V gene: TRBV18; CDR3 protein: CASSPPGLDYGYTF; CDR3 DNA: TGTGCCAGCTCACCACCGGGGTTGGACTATGGCTACACCTTC
J gene: TRBJ2-7; clone size: -; D gene: TRBD2; V gene: TRBV27; CDR3 protein: CASSLSGSGWLAGSARYEQYF; CDR3 DNA: TGTGCCAGCAGTTTATCGGGTTCGGGATGGCTAGCGGGCTCGGCCCGGTACGAGCAGTACTTC
J gene: TRBJ2-3; clone size: few; D gene: -; V gene: TRBV15; CDR3 protein: CATSRDRADTQYF; CDR3 DNA: TGTGCCACCAGCAGAGATCGAGCGGATACGCAGTATTTT
J gene: TRBJ2-1; clone size: -; D gene: -; V gene: TRBV4-2; CDR3 protein: CASSPSEGRNEQFF; CDR3 DNA: TGTGCCAGCAGCCCCTCCGAAGGACGGAATGAGCAGTTCTTC
J gene: TRBJ2-2; clone size: few; D gene: -; V gene: TRBV7-3; CDR3 protein: CASTTLRGTGELFF; CDR3 DNA: TGTGCCAGCACCACTCTAAGGGGGACCGGGGAGCTGTTTTTT
J gene: TRBJ2-7; clone size: -; D gene: TRBD1; V gene: TRBV14; CDR3 protein: CASSQASGTGLYF; CDR3 DNA: TGTGCCAGCAGCCAAGCATCCGGGACAGGGCTGTACTTC
J gene: TRBJ2-3; clone size: -; D gene: -; V gene: TRBV20-1; CDR3 protein: CSAIEGDTQYF; CDR3 DNA: TGCAGTGCCATCGAGGGAGATACGCAGTATTTT
J gene: TRBJ2-1; clone size: few; D gene: -; V gene: TRBV4-3; CDR3 protein: CASRPGLEIFNEQFF; CDR3 DNA: TGCGCCAGCAGACCCGGACTGGAAATTTTCAATGAGCAGTTCTTC
J gene: TRBJ1-2; clone size: few; D gene: TRBD1; V gene: TRBV29-1; CDR3 protein: CSVVPGTVYGYTF; CDR3 DNA: TGCAGCGTCGTGCCCGGGACAGTCTATGGCTACACCTTC
J gene: TRBJ1-1; clone size: -; D gene: TRBD1; V gene: TRBV27; CDR3 protein: CASSLGRGQVNTEAFF; CDR3 DNA: TGTGCCAGCAGTTTAGGGAGGGGGCAGGTGAACACTGAAGCTTTCTTT
J gene: TRBJ2-3; clone size: few; D gene: -; V gene: TRBV10-3; CDR3 protein: CAIRDSIPPDTQYF; CDR3 DNA: TGTGCCATCAGGGACTCTATCCCTCCGGATACGCAGTATTTT
J gene: TRBJ1-1; clone size: few; D gene: -; V gene: TRBV6-5; CDR3 protein: CASSYSSDTWFTEAFF; CDR3 DNA: TGTGCCAGCAGTTACTCATCGGACACCTGGTTTACTGAAGCTTTCTTT